Presented here are 26 T cell receptor beta chains from one specimen sequenced in a study of T cell changes during pregnancy in multiple sclerosis. Method: immunoSEQ multiplex PCR; TCRdb's copy keeps in-frame clones and lacks some. The sample lists 45,000 to 50,000 clones, 90% to 95% occurring once. Sequencing was performed on CD8+ T cells from peripheral blood mononuclear cells, taken in the first trimester of pregnancy. The receptors come from a female donor with multiple sclerosis, enrolled in a pregnancy study.

The chain links TRBV5-3 to TRBJ1-1; 7 nucleotides agree with TRBD1. TRBV5-3 falls under the ORF class, with uncertain function. This CDR3 spans 15 amino acids. V lost 7 bases, J lost 1 base, and 10 bases stayed unmatched. The CDR3: CARLESGQTNTEAFF. CDR3 nucleotide sequence: TGTGCCAGATTGGAATCGGGACAGACGAACACTGAAGCTTTCTTT.

The chain joins TRBV6-1 to TRBJ1-4; 9 nucleotides agree with TRBD1. Germline-derived CDR1 and CDR2 are MNHNS and SASEGT. CDR3 size: 15 residues. The V segment lost 4 bases and the J segment 8 bases; nucleotides outside the gene matches: 8. The CDR3 reads CASSGSQGAEEKLFF. CDR3 nucleotide sequence: TGTGCCAGCAGTGGATCACAGGGGGCCGAAGAAAAACTGTTTTTT.

This chain links TRBV11-2 with TRBJ1-6; possible D gene TRBD1, 5 bases. The germline V and J ends were trimmed by 0 bases and 0 bases, with 18 bases remaining between them. The length of the CDR3 is 20 residues. CDR1 is SGHAT, CDR2 FQNNGV, per germline. The CDR3 reads CASSLEVFGQTASYNSPLHF. The CDR3 DNA reads TGTGCCAGCAGCTTAGAAGTATTCGGGCAGACAGCCTCCTATAATTCACCCCTCCACTTT.

V and J are TRBV7-6 and TRBJ1-1; 11 bases align to TRBD1. Germline CDR1 and CDR2: SGHVS and FNYEAQ. The trim removed 5 bases at V and 5 bases at J, leaving 7 bases unmatched. The CDR3 extends over 15 amino acids. The CDR3 bases are TGTGCCAGCAGCGCGGGACAGGGGGTAGGGACTGAAGCTTTCTTT. It yields the protein CASSAGQGVGTEAFF.

V is TRBV13 and J is TRBJ2-2; TRBD1 aligns across 7 bases. The trim removed 5 bases at V and 3 bases at J, leaving 6 bases unmatched. CDR1 is PRHDT, CDR2 FYEKMQ, per germline (reference sequence). The CDR3 contains 15 residues. This CDR3 is CASSGTGVHTGELFF. The CDR3 DNA follows: TGTGCCAGCAGCGGAACAGGGGTGCACACCGGGGAGCTGTTTTTT. The variable domain in full, completed from reference TRBV13 and TRBJ2-2, reads AAGVIQSPRHLIKEKRETATLKCYPIPRHDTVYWYQQGPGQDPQFLISFYEKMQSDKGSIPDRFSAQQFSDYHSELNMSSLELGDSALYFCASSGTGVHTGELFFGEGSRLTVL.

V and J are TRBV7-6 and TRBJ2-1; D might be TRBD2 (6 bases). Germline lookup yields CDR1 SGHVS and CDR2 FNYEAQ. The CDR3 loop spans 14 amino acids. The V and J ends lost 5 bases and 4 bases respectively, with 12 bases between them. The CDR3 nucleotides read TGTGCCAGCAGCCCCGGGGGATCATACAATGAGCAGTTCTTC. Translation gives CASSPGGSYNEQFF.

V gene TRBV4-3 combines with J gene TRBJ2-1, with TRBD2 identical over 13 bases. Germline V gives CDR1 LGHNA, CDR2 YSLEER. Losses at the gene ends were 0 bases for V and 4 bases for J; bases not matched to a gene: 6. There are 18 residues in the CDR3. CDR3 protein: CASSQDQLAGGAYNEQFF. CDR3 coding DNA: TGCGCCAGCAGCCAAGATCAACTAGCGGGGGGGGCGTACAATGAGCAGTTCTTC.

The chain links TRBV28 to TRBJ2-7; unclear D gene. CDR1 and CDR2 from the germline V gene are MDHEN and SYDVKM. V lost 8 bases and J lost 1, with 12 bases in between. The CDR3 runs to 13 residues. CDR3 sequence (DNA): TGTGCCAGCGGATTCTCCGGGTCCTACGAGCAGTACTTC. Translating it yields CASGFSGSYEQYF.

The chain has TRBV4-1 and TRBJ1-4; D is perhaps TRBD1 (6 bases). CDR3 length: 16 residues. Germline V gene lookup returns CDR1 MGHRA and CDR2 YSYEKL. The ends were cut back, 3 bases at V and 4 bases at J, with 15 bases in the middle. The CDR3 reads CASSHADRLVNEKLFF. CDR3 in DNA: TGCGCCAGCAGCCATGCTGACAGGCTCGTTAATGAAAAACTGTTTTTT.

V is TRBV7-2 and J is TRBJ2-7; the match to TRBD2 covers 9 bases. This CDR3 comprises 17 residues. The ends lost 1 base at V and 4 bases at J; junction bases unmatched: 11. Germline V gene lookup returns CDR1 SGHTA and CDR2 FQGNSA. The CDR3 DNA reads as TGTGCCAGCAGCTTAGAAGGCGGGAGGGCCACCTTTTACGAGCAGTACTTC. Amino acids: CASSLEGGRATFYEQYF.

This clone appeared once. V and J are TRBV9 and TRBJ2-5; 7 nucleotides match TRBD2. The CDR3 covers 17 residues. From germline, CDR1 is SGDLS and CDR2 YYNGEE. The V and J ends lost 4 bases and 2 bases, in that order; junction bases with no gene match: 14. The chain's CDR3 is CASSPGGAGVNQETQYF. The DNA for the CDR3 is TGTGCCAGCAGCCCCGGTGGGGCGGGAGTGAATCAAGAGACCCAGTACTTC.

The chain employs TRBV5-6 and TRBJ2-7, with D perhaps matching TRBD2 (6 bases). The V end was cut by 2 bases, the J end by 0 bases, with 12 bases between. The germline CDR1 and CDR2 sequences are SGHDT and YYEEEE. The CDR3 runs to 15 residues. The CDR3 sequence is CASSLIGGASYEQYF. In DNA form, the CDR3 reads TGTGCCAGCAGCTTAATTGGAGGGGCCTCCTACGAGCAGTACTTC.

The V gene is TRBV30, the J gene TRBJ1-1; possible D gene TRBD1, 5 bases. Germline values: CDR1 GTSNPN, CDR2 SVGIG (reference sequence). V gave up 2 bases and J gave up 5 bases, with 18 bases separating them. CDR3 size: 15 residues. The CDR3 loop is CAWSPLGAGRTEAFF. DNA of the CDR3: TGTGCCTGGAGTCCCCTCGGGGCCGGGAGGACTGAAGCTTTCTTT.

J is TRBJ2-5 and V is TRBV7-9; 9 bases fit TRBD1. Germline V gene lookup returns CDR1 SEHNR and CDR2 FQNEAQ (reference sequence). Unmatched junction bases numbered 8, after V lost 4 bases and J lost 5 bases. The length of the CDR3 is 15 residues. The DNA for the CDR3 is TGTGCCAGCAGCTCGGGACAGGGTAGTGTGGAGACCCAGTACTTC. It codes for CASSSGQGSVETQYF.

The CDR3 DNA is TGCAGCGTTGAAGATCCTCTTTTGGGGGAGGGAACAGATACGCAGTATTTT. Protein product: CSVEDPLLGEGTDTQYF. The V call is TRBV29-1, the J call TRBJ2-3, with 7 bases aligning to TRBD2. Looked up from germline, CDR1 is SQVTM and CDR2 is ANQGSEA. J gave up 3 bases and V 0 bases, and 12 bases lay outside the gene matches. The length of the CDR3 is 17 residues.

This sequence joins TRBV27 and TRBJ1-5, with TRBD1 matching 8 bases. Germline V CDR1 and CDR2: MNHEY, SMNVEV (reference sequence). The CDR3 is 15 residues long. Trimming removed 6 bases from V and 5 bases from J; junction bases left unmatched: 9. CDR3 DNA sequence: TGTGCCAGCAGGCCGGACAGGGACGAGCATCAGCCCCAGCATTTT. Translation: CASRPDRDEHQPQHF.

This clone was recorded once. The rearrangement joins TRBV11-3 to TRBJ2-2; 7 nucleotides agree with TRBD1. This CDR3 comprises 17 residues. The germline gives CDR1 SGHNT, CDR2 YENEEA. The V gene end was trimmed by 3 bases and the J gene end by 1 base; junction bases not matched to a gene: 8. The chain's CDR3 is CASSLWDSELNTGELFF. The CDR3 region has the DNA TGTGCCAGCAGCTTGTGGGACAGCGAGCTGAACACCGGGGAGCTGTTTTTT.

This rearrangement joins TRBV7-3 to TRBJ1-1; 9 nucleotides align to TRBD1. Trimming cost V 0 bases and J 5 bases; bases outside gene matches: 7. Germline V lookup: CDR1 SGHTA, CDR2 FQGTGA. This CDR3 is built from 16 residues. The CDR3 nucleotides are TGTGCCAGCAGCTTAACGGGGACAGGGACGAGTACTGAAGCTTTCTTT. Its protein product is CASSLTGTGTSTEAFF. The entire variable domain, with the rest obtained from reference TRBV7-3 and TRBJ1-1, is as follows: GAGVSQTPSNKVTEKGKYVELRCDPISGHTALYWYRQSLGQGPEFLIYFQGTGAADDSGLPNDRFFAVRPEGSVSTLKIQRTERGDSAVYLCASSLTGTGTSTEAFFGQGTRLTVV.

The chain couples TRBV2 to TRBJ2-7, with TRBD2 matching 8 bases. The J segment lost 4 bases and the V segment lost 7 bases, leaving 12 bases of the junction unmatched. CDR3 size: 15 residues. Looked up from germline, CDR1 is SNHLY and CDR2 is FYNNEI. The CDR3 region has the DNA TGTGCCAGCACGGAAGCGGGGGCCCCGGTTTACGAGCAGTACTTC. It codes for CASTEAGAPVYEQYF. Full variable domain (missing parts from reference TRBV2 and TRBJ2-7): EPEVTQTPSHQVTQMGQEVILRCVPISNHLYFYWYRQILGQKVEFLVSFYNNEISEKSEIFDDQFSVERPDGSNFTLKIRSTKLEDSAMYFCASTEAGAPVYEQYFGPGTRLTVT.

This chain connects TRBV5-1 to TRBJ1-5; maybe TRBD1 (5 bases). Germline CDR1 and CDR2: SGHRS and YFSETQ. V was shortened by 0 bases and J by 5 bases, with 6 bases between the two germline ends. The CDR3 spans 13 residues. CDR3: CASSLGGDQPQHF. CDR3 bases: TGCGCCAGCAGCTTGGGGGGGGATCAGCCCCAGCATTTT.

The J gene is TRBJ2-7, the V gene TRBV27; TRBD2 matches at 8 bases. Germline loops: CDR1 MNHEY, CDR2 SMNVEV (reference sequence). V was pared by 7 bases and J by 2 bases, with 10 bases of the junction left unmatched. This CDR3 has 15 residues. CDR3 nucleotides: TGTGCCAGCAAAATCGGAGCGGGAGATACCTACGAGCAGTACTTC. Amino acid sequence: CASKIGAGDTYEQYF.

The J gene is TRBJ1-2, the V gene TRBV6-1, with D perhaps matching TRBD1 (6 bases). The CDR3 sequence is 13 residues long. Germline V gene sequence: CDR1 MNHNS, CDR2 SASEGT. With 6 bases removed from V and 8 bases from J, the gap between germline ends came to 16 bases. CDR3 bases: TGTGCCAGCAGGGCAGGGGAAGGTTGGGGCTACACCTTC. Translation gives CASRAGEGWGYTF.

CDR3 in amino acids: CASSLDFTGEKTQYF. CDR3 coding DNA: TGTGCCAGCAGCCTAGATTTTACCGGGGAGAAGACCCAGTACTTC. The chain has TRBV7-6 and TRBJ2-5; perhaps TRBD2 as D (5 bases). CDR3 length: 15 residues. Trimming took 5 bases from V and 6 from J, leaving 19 bases between them. Germline assignment: CDR1 SGHVS and CDR2 FNYEAQ.

The chain's CDR3 is CASSPPTGAETQYF. The CDR3 bases are TGTGCCAGCTCACCACCGACAGGGGCAGAGACCCAGTACTTC. V usage is TRBV18 and J usage is TRBJ2-5; 8 nucleotides agree with TRBD1. The CDR3 sequence is 14 residues long. Unmatched junction bases numbered 1, after V lost 0 bases and J lost 4 bases. Germline V lookup: CDR1 KGHSH, CDR2 LQKENI.

The rearrangement uses TRBV5-5 and TRBJ2-3; D is perhaps TRBD2 (7 bases). This CDR3 comprises 15 residues. Germline V gives CDR1 SGHKS, CDR2 YYEKEE (reference sequence). Trimming stripped 2 bases from V and 0 bases from J, with 10 bases between. The CDR3 spells CASSLGGVSTDTQYF. CDR3 in DNA: TGTGCCAGCAGCTTAGGGGGGGTAAGCACAGATACGCAGTATTTT.

This clone was detected only a few times. The CDR3 DNA follows: TGTGCCAGCAGTTTGGGGACAGACCTCTACGAGCAGTACTTC. Translation gives CASSLGTDLYEQYF. The genes are TRBV27 and TRBJ2-7, with TRBD1 matching 7 bases. Trimming took 3 bases from V and 3 from J; bases not matched to a gene: 5. The CDR3 has 14 residues. The germline CDR1 and CDR2 sequences are MNHEY and SMNVEV (reference sequence).